A single sample is the source of the 14 T cell receptor beta chains below, sequenced in a study of T-cell reconstitution after alpha-beta-depleted transplantation in children. Library preparation (for TCRbeta) was performed with unique molecular identifiers. One entry per CDR3 protein results from TCRdb running MiXCR on the PCR reads. The data hold approximately 800,000 distinct CDR3 sequences, with roughly 16% observed a single time. Source: PBMCs, mostly from graft donor cells, taken 360 days after TCRalphabeta/CD19-depleted stem cell transplant. The receptors derive from a male patient aged 10-17 years who had a stem cell transplant for acute lymphoblastic leukemia, so the T cells may come from the graft donor.

J is TRBJ2-1 and V is TRBV11-2, with TRBD2 matching 10 bases. CDR3 length equals 15 residues. V gave up 1 base and J gave up 8 bases; unmatched junction bases: 5. The germline gives CDR1 SGHAT, CDR2 FQNNGV. DNA of the CDR3: TGTGCCAGCAGCTTAGGAGCGGGAGGGCGGCATGAGCAGTTCTTC. This sequence encodes CASSLGAGGRHEQFF.

This clonotype has a handful of counts. This chain uses TRBV5-1 with TRBJ1-5; D might be TRBD1 (5 bases). The CDR3 consists of 15 residues. Germline V gene data show CDR1 as SGHRS and CDR2 as YFSETQ. V lost 0 bases and J 8 bases, leaving 15 bases between the germline ends. The CDR3 sequence: CASSLASGSGEPQHF. DNA of the CDR3: TGCGCCAGCAGCTTGGCCTCGGGATCGGGGGAGCCCCAGCATTTT.

V usage is TRBV14 and J usage is TRBJ2-7; 10 nucleotides match TRBD1. CDR1 and CDR2 (germline): SGHDN, FVKESK. V shed 2 bases and J 6 bases; nucleotides not matched to a gene: 10. This CDR3 region has 16 residues. The CDR3 DNA is TGTGCCAGCAGCCAACTCATTTGGGACAGGGGTGCCGAGCAGTACTTC. This translates into CASSQLIWDRGAEQYF.

This clonotype was recorded at least ten times. The genes are TRBV12-3 or TRBV12-4 and TRBJ2-2, with TRBD1 matching over 9 bases. The CDR3 sequence is 15 residues long. V shed 2 bases and J 7 bases; nucleotides not matched to a gene: 5. CDR3 coding DNA: TGTGCCAGCAGTTTAATACAGGGGGCTATCGGGGAGCTGTTTTTT. This codes for CASSLIQGAIGELFF.

The V and J genes are TRBV11-2 and TRBJ2-6; TRBD2 might be the D (5 bases). Germline V gives CDR1 SGHAT, CDR2 FQNNGV. There are 18 residues in the CDR3. Trimming stripped 5 bases from V and 0 bases from J, with 17 bases between. CDR3 sequence: CASSDLWERNSGANVLTF. The CDR3 DNA reads TGTGCCAGCAGCGACCTCTGGGAGCGAAACTCTGGGGCCAACGTCCTGACTTTC.

This clonotype was counted between two and nine times. Compared with germline, one end of the junction differs, possibly owing to a read error. J is TRBJ2-1 and V is TRBV12-3 or TRBV12-4, with TRBD1 as a possible D gene (5 bases). This CDR3 has 12 residues. The CDR3, as DNA: TGTGCCAGCAGTTCAGGCTCAGGGCCGAATGGCTTC. Amino acids: CASSSGSGPNGF.

The chain joins TRBV19 to TRBJ2-5; D unclear. V lost 5 bases, J lost 7 bases, and 20 bases lay in between. Per the germline V gene, CDR1 is LNHDA and CDR2 is SQIVND (reference sequence). The CDR3 has 15 amino acids. Written as DNA, the CDR3 is TGTGCCAGTAGTCCCCAAAGGCGTTGGGTGGGGACCCAGTACTTC. Translating gives CASSPQRRWVGTQYF.

This clonotype was seen more than once but under ten times. J is TRBJ1-2 and V is TRBV18, with D possibly matching TRBD1 (6 bases). With 3 bases removed from V and 4 bases from J, the gap between germline ends came to 9 bases. The CDR3 sequence is 13 residues long. Germline CDR1 is KGHSH and CDR2 is LQKENI. CDR3 DNA: TGTGCCAGCTCACCTTCGGACAGCTATGGCTACACCTTC. This gives the protein CASSPSDSYGYTF.

This clonotype has ten or more counts. The V call is TRBV4-1, the J call TRBJ2-7, with D perhaps matching TRBD1 (5 bases). This CDR3 is 14 amino acids long. Germline V CDR1 and CDR2: MGHRA, YSYEKL. V was trimmed by 1 base and J by 3 bases, leaving 10 bases between them. CDR3 region: CASSQAGALYEQYF. CDR3 nucleotides: TGCGCCAGCAGCCAAGCTGGGGCCCTCTACGAGCAGTACTTC.

This clonotype was detected only a few times. The rearrangement links TRBV12-3 or TRBV12-4 to TRBJ2-3; 7 bases fit TRBD2. The V segment lost 8 bases and the J segment 0 bases; nucleotides outside the gene matches: 14. The CDR3 totals 17 residues. Here the CDR3 DNA reads TGTGCCAGCGGTCCTGGGGGGGAGTGGCTTAGCACAGATACGCAGTATTTT. It codes for CASGPGGEWLSTDTQYF.

A few counts support this clonotype. The gene calls are TRBV20-1 and TRBJ1-1; no definite D call. V gave up 1 base and J gave up 11 bases, with 11 bases separating them. This CDR3 spans 11 amino acids. Germline CDR1 reads DFQATT; CDR2 reads SNEGSKA (reference sequence). The CDR3 nucleotides are TGCAGTGCTAGAGGCCGGGTCGAGGCTTTCTTT. Translating gives CSARGRVEAFF.

This clonotype was counted ten times or more. The chain uses TRBV29-1 and TRBJ2-1, with 14 bases that match TRBD2. Trimming cost V 4 bases and J 7 bases; bases outside gene matches: 6. This CDR3 has 15 residues. CDR1 and CDR2 from the germline V gene are SQVTM and ANQGSEA. The CDR3 reads CSVARLAGGPNEQFF. The CDR3 nucleotides are TGCAGCGTTGCCCGACTAGCGGGAGGGCCTAATGAGCAGTTCTTC.

The rearrangement joins TRBV7-8 to TRBJ1-1; tentatively, D is TRBD1 (5 bases). V dropped 5 bases and J dropped 6 bases, with 16 bases sitting between them. The CDR3 is 14 residues long. From germline, CDR1 is SGHVS and CDR2 FQNEAQ. CDR3 loop: CASSTGPLGAEAFF. The DNA of the CDR3 is TGTGCCAGCAGCACGGGACCCCTAGGCGCTGAAGCTTTCTTT.

This chain joins TRBV29-1 and TRBJ2-5; D is perhaps TRBD2 (6 bases). The length of the CDR3 is 13 residues. Germline CDR1 and CDR2: SQVTM and ANQGSEA. Deletions cut 6 bases from V and 5 bases from J, with 16 bases between. The CDR3 here is CSVEGIAWETQYF. Here the CDR3 DNA reads TGCAGCGTGGAGGGGATAGCATGGGAGACCCAGTACTTC.